Below are 25 T cell receptor beta chains sequenced from a single sample in a study of CD8 T cells in Susac syndrome. The authors reverse transcribed roughly 0.5 to 1 ug RNA with random hexamers. One entry per CDR3 protein, called by TCRdb with MiXCR from the immunoSEQ multiplex PCR reads. The table shows around 80,000 distinct CDR3 sequences, with approximately 94% occurring only once. Sequencing was done on a sample of CD8+ T cells from PBMCs. All receptors derive from a human donor with Susac syndrome.

The chain links TRBV20-1 to TRBJ1-1, with 7 bases identical to TRBD1. V shed 4 bases and J 7 bases; nucleotides not matched to a gene: 9. There are 13 residues in the CDR3. Germline CDR1 reads DFQATT; CDR2 reads SNEGSKA (reference sequence). The CDR3 spells CSATGQVVNEAFF. The CDR3 nucleotides read TGCAGTGCTACTGGACAGGTAGTTAATGAAGCTTTCTTT.

This chain joins TRBV4-1 and TRBJ2-3, with 9 bases matching TRBD2. The trim removed 0 bases at V and 0 bases at J, leaving 7 bases unmatched. From germline, CDR1 is MGHRA and CDR2 YSYEKL. This CDR3 is 18 amino acids long. CDR3 bases: TGCGCCAGCAGCCAAGATGAGGCTAGCGGGGCGAGCACAGATACGCAGTATTTT. It encodes CASSQDEASGASTDTQYF.

The chain couples TRBV11-2 to TRBJ2-1, with D possibly matching TRBD2 (5 bases). The V end lost 5 bases, the J end lost 2 bases, and 16 bases lay between the germline ends. This CDR3 is built from 16 residues. Germline loops: CDR1 SGHAT, CDR2 FQNNGV. In DNA, the CDR3 is TGTGCCAGCAGCCTCAAGTGGACTTACCCCTACAATGAGCAGTTCTTC. Its translation is CASSLKWTYPYNEQFF.

This clonotype was counted once. The rearrangement uses TRBV19 and TRBJ1-2; no reliable D call. Germline CDR1 and CDR2: LNHDA and SQIVND (reference sequence). V was cut by 6 bases and J by 3 bases, with 14 bases left in between. The CDR3 is 14 residues long. CDR3: CASRGYRSDYGYTF. The CDR3 DNA follows: TGTGCCAGTAGGGGGTACAGATCCGACTATGGCTACACCTTC.

The V gene is TRBV4-2, the J gene TRBJ2-3; the D gene is possibly TRBD1 (5 bases). CDR3 length: 14 amino acids. Germline V gene data show CDR1 as LGHNA and CDR2 as YNFKEQ. With 1 base removed from V and 1 base from J, the gap between germline ends came to 6 bases. The CDR3 loop is CASSQVGGTDTQYF. The CDR3 coding sequence is TGTGCCAGCAGCCAAGTAGGGGGCACAGATACGCAGTATTTT.

CDR3 sequence reads: CASSVDGTMNTEAFF. CDR3 nucleotide sequence: TGTGCCAGCAGCGTGGACGGAACGATGAACACTGAAGCTTTCTTT. V usage is TRBV9 and J usage is TRBJ1-1; D call uncertain. The CDR3 is 15 amino acids. In germline, CDR1 is SGDLS, CDR2 YYNGEE. V was pared by 2 bases and J by 0 bases, with 11 bases between.

The chain carries TRBV5-4 and TRBJ1-2, with D possibly TRBD1 on 5 matching bases. Per the germline V gene, CDR1 is SGHNT and CDR2 is YYREEE (reference sequence). The CDR3 has 15 residues. V shed 0 bases and J shed 4 bases, with 13 bases lying between them. The CDR3 protein is CASSLGSGYSYGYTF. The CDR3 DNA is TGTGCCAGCAGCTTGGGATCAGGGTATAGCTATGGCTACACCTTC.

This chain links TRBV7-9 with TRBJ1-3; D unclear. This CDR3 has 16 amino acids. The ends were cut back, 1 base at V and 7 bases at J, with 17 bases in the middle. CDR1 and CDR2 (germline): SEHNR, FQNEAQ (reference sequence). CDR3 DNA sequence: TGTGCCAGCAGCTTAGGTGTCAGGACCTGGTGGAACACCATATATTTT. Protein product: CASSLGVRTWWNTIYF.

V gene TRBV14 combines with J gene TRBJ2-6; maybe TRBD2 (6 bases). The CDR3 has 16 residues. The germline V gene encodes CDR1 SGHDN and CDR2 FVKESK. V lost 2 bases to trimming and J lost 0 bases, with 8 bases between them. The CDR3: CASSQYSGSGANVLTF. CDR3 bases: TGTGCCAGCAGCCAATATAGCGGCTCTGGGGCCAACGTCCTGACTTTC.

The rearrangement uses TRBV7-9 and TRBJ2-1, with TRBD2 matching 11 bases. CDR3 length: 15 residues. V gave up 2 bases and J gave up 5 bases; unmatched junction bases: 2. Germline loops: CDR1 SEHNR, CDR2 FQNEAQ (reference sequence). The CDR3 bases are TGTGCCAGCAGCTTACCGGGACTAGCGGACAATGAGCAGTTCTTC. Amino acids: CASSLPGLADNEQFF.

CDR3 nucleotide sequence: TGTGCCAGCAGCCCACCCCGGAGGACGGTAGCCTACGAGCAGTACTTC. Amino acids: CASSPPRRTVAYEQYF. V gene TRBV7-9 combines with J gene TRBJ2-7; tentatively, D is TRBD2 (5 bases). Between the trimmed V and J ends, which lost 5 bases and 2 bases, there was a span of 19 bases. Germline CDR1 and CDR2: SEHNR and FQNEAQ (reference sequence). The CDR3 has 16 residues. Together with reference TRBV7-9 and TRBJ2-7, the CDR3 gives the full variable domain: DTGVSQNPRHKITKRGQNVTFRCDPISEHNRLYWYRQTLGQGPEFLTYFQNEAQLEKSRLLSDRFSAERPKGSFSTLEIQRTEQGDSAMYLCASSPPRRTVAYEQYFGPGTRLTVT.

This clonotype was recorded a few times. Its ends do not fully match the called genes, so a read error is possible. J is TRBJ2-7 and V is TRBV20-1; D could derive from TRBD1 or TRBD2 (6 bases each). Germline-derived CDR1 and CDR2 are DFQATT and SNEGSKA (reference sequence). The CDR3 contains 14 residues. The CDR3 bases are TGCAGTGCTACGGGGCGGGACAACCTCTACGAGCAGTACTTT. Protein: CSATGRDNLYEQYF.

The chain has TRBV9 and TRBJ2-1; 8 bases match TRBD2. CDR3 length: 14 residues. The V gene end was trimmed by 0 bases and the J gene end by 7 bases; junction bases not matched to a gene: 3. From germline, CDR1 is SGDLS and CDR2 YYNGEE. The CDR3 protein is CASSVGGLGNEQFF. The CDR3 bases are TGTGCCAGCAGCGTAGGGGGACTAGGAAATGAGCAGTTCTTC.

This chain links TRBV7-2 with TRBJ2-2, with a possible D match to TRBD2 (6 bases). The germline CDR1 and CDR2 sequences are SGHTA and FQGNSA. The CDR3 length is 14 residues. V lost 5 bases, J lost 8 bases, and 15 bases lay in between. The CDR3 nucleotides read TGTGCCAGCAGCCCCAGCGGGCTGGTAGGGGAGCTGTTTTTT. Protein product: CASSPSGLVGELFF.

This rearrangement joins TRBV2 to TRBJ1-1, with D possibly matching TRBD1 (5 bases). Looked up from germline, CDR1 is SNHLY and CDR2 is FYNNEI. V lost 4 bases, J lost 8 bases, and 20 bases lay in between. The CDR3 loop spans 15 amino acids. CDR3 coding DNA: TGTGCCAGCAGTGGATCGGACATTTCCCCCCCGGAAGCTTTCTTT. Translating it yields CASSGSDISPPEAFF. Complete variable domain (other parts from reference TRBV2 and TRBJ1-1): EPEVTQTPSHQVTQMGQEVILRCVPISNHLYFYWYRQILGQKVEFLVSFYNNEISEKSEIFDDQFSVERPDGSNFTLKIRSTKLEDSAMYFCASSGSDISPPEAFFGQGTRLTVV.

The chain couples TRBV5-1 to TRBJ2-1, with D maybe TRBD1 (5 bases). The CDR3 consists of 15 residues. With 0 bases removed from V and 1 base from J, the gap between germline ends came to 8 bases. Germline lookup yields CDR1 SGHRS and CDR2 YFSETQ. The CDR3 region has the DNA TGCGCCAGCAGCTTGGAGGGGCCATCCTACAATGAGCAGTTCTTC. Translation: CASSLEGPSYNEQFF.

V and J are TRBV20-1 and TRBJ2-5; D is undetermined. This CDR3 comprises 18 residues. Germline lookup yields CDR1 DFQATT and CDR2 SNEGSKA (reference sequence). The V end was cut by 0 bases, the J end by 1 base, with 21 bases between. The CDR3, as DNA: TGCAGTGCTAGAGATCGGCTCGAGCAGCTTGGCCCCCAAGAGACCCAGTACTTC. It encodes CSARDRLEQLGPQETQYF.

V gene TRBV4-2 combines with J gene TRBJ2-5; 14 bases line up with TRBD2. The germline V gene encodes CDR1 LGHNA and CDR2 YNFKEQ. This CDR3 contains 18 residues. V was clipped by 0 bases and J by 3 bases; unmatched bases: 6. CDR3 region: CASSQDQGLAGEKETQYF. The CDR3 nucleotides read TGTGCCAGCAGCCAAGATCAGGGACTAGCGGGAGAAAAAGAGACCCAGTACTTC.

V gene TRBV15 combines with J gene TRBJ2-7; no reliable D call. Germline CDR1 LNHNV, CDR2 YYDKDF (reference sequence). Trimming removed 0 bases at V and 2 bases at J, with 11 bases between. The CDR3 length is 15 residues. CDR3 sequence: CATSRDLRSPYEQYF. The CDR3 DNA reads as TGTGCCACCAGCAGAGATCTGAGGAGTCCCTACGAGCAGTACTTC.

The V gene is TRBV12-3 or TRBV12-4, the J gene TRBJ2-7; a weak D match, TRBD2 (5 bases). The CDR3 length is 11 residues. Trimming shortened V by 8 bases and J by 3 bases, and 8 bases separated the two germline ends. CDR3 DNA sequence: TGTGCCAGCGGGAGAAACTACGAGCAGTACTTC. This encodes CASGRNYEQYF.

The chain uses TRBV7-6 and TRBJ2-7, with D possibly TRBD1 on 6 matching bases. The V gene's germline CDR1 is SGHVS and CDR2 FNYEAQ. The CDR3 loop spans 13 amino acids. Deletions cut 0 bases from V and 5 bases from J, with 8 bases between. The CDR3 region has the DNA TGTGCCAGCAGCTTAGCGCAGGGGAACGAGCAGTACTTC. Translated, it gives CASSLAQGNEQYF.

This chain connects TRBV29-1 to TRBJ1-1; unclear D gene. V was clipped by 8 bases and J by 1 base, with 8 bases between them. Germline loops: CDR1 SQVTM, CDR2 ANQGSEA. CDR3 length equals 11 residues. This CDR3 reads CSSTPNTEAFF. Here the CDR3 DNA reads TGCAGCTCGACCCCGAACACTGAAGCTTTCTTT.

The rearrangement joins TRBV4-2 to TRBJ2-7; D is uncertain. This CDR3 contains 15 residues. Germline V gives CDR1 LGHNA, CDR2 YNFKEQ. Trimming took 0 bases from V and 3 from J, leaving 12 bases between them. The CDR3 bases are TGTGCCAGCAGCCAAGAGGGAACTAAGCACTACGAGCAGTACTTC. Residues: CASSQEGTKHYEQYF.

Written as DNA, the CDR3 is TGTGCCAGCAGCCGGGCCAACACTGAAGCTTTCTTT. It is translated as CASSRANTEAFF. The chain combines TRBV12-3 or TRBV12-4 with TRBJ1-1; D unclear. Trimming left V 6 bases short and J 2 bases short, with 7 bases between. The CDR3 length is 12 residues.

The V and J genes are TRBV4-3 and TRBJ2-2, with D unresolved. This CDR3 region has 16 residues. V dropped 4 bases and J dropped 5 bases, with 17 bases sitting between them. Germline V gives CDR1 LGHNA, CDR2 YSLEER. DNA of the CDR3: TGCGCCAGCAGCCCGGCTTGGACCGCGAGTACCGGGGAGCTGTTTTTT. It translates to CASSPAWTASTGELFF.